Listed here is a single T cell receptor (beta chain). Antigen: not known. The sample comes from a study of CXCR3-negative and CXCR3-positive naive CD8 T cells. Study-wide results and limits: For CXCR3-positive naive cells, TRB CDR3s were more hydrophobic than those of CXCR3-negative naive cells. Both naive subsets had comparably high diversity; memory CD8+ cells much lower.

5' RACE with UMI labels generated the TRB cDNA libraries. TCRdb reprocessed the 5' RACE reads, with one entry per CDR3 protein and no DNA. Its listing shows under 75,000 distinct CDR3 sequences. The V gene's germline CDR1 is MNHEY and CDR2 SVGEGT. This CDR3 contains 12 residues. The chain combines TRBV6-2 or TRBV6-3 with TRBJ2-7; absent DNA, TCRdb's TRBD1 call cannot be checked. The material sequenced was naive CXCR3+ CD8+ T cells from blood. Documented subset: CD45RO-CCR7+CD27+CD95- naive CD8+ T cells expressing CXCR3 (TNR3+). The sequence was obtained from a human donor in good health. Some clones in this sample may be carry-over from other donors' samples. CDR3 residues: CASSEGQVEQYF.